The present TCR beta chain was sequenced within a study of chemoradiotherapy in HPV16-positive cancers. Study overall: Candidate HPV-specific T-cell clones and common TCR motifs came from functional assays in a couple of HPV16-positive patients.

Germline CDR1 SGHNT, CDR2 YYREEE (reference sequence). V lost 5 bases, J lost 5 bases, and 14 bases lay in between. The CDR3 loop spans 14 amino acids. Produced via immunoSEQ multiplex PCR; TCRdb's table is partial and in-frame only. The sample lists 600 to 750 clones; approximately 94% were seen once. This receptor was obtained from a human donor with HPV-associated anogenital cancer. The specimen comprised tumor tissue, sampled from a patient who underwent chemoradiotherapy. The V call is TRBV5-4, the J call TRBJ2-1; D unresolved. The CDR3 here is CASRISGIHNEQFF. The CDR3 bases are TGTGCCAGCAGAATATCTGGGATCCACAATGAGCAGTTCTTC.